This entry is about one T cell receptor beta chain. Its matching antigen is unknown. The data belong to a study of monozygotic twins with cystic fibrosis. The wider study: Library input was around 3.1 micrograms of fragmented DNA, with about 15 PCR cycles.

Study-level findings and limits: Age, concordance and disease severity did not associate with shared CDR3 numbers. Low clonality (median about 0.0095) suggested a mostly naive repertoire. Monozygotic CF twins shared more identical nucleotide clonotypes than unrelated patients.

The data were produced by immunoSEQ multiplex PCR, yet TCRdb's version contains in-frame clones alone and is incomplete. The sample lists 30,000 or so clones, roughly 96% occurring once. The CDR3 is made up of 15 amino acids. The V end lost 0 bases, the J end lost 7 bases, and 10 bases lay between the germline ends. Germline V gives CDR1 SNHLY, CDR2 FYNNEI. The gene calls are TRBV2 and TRBJ1-6, with D tentatively TRBD1 (6 bases). The TCR was taken from a girl aged 2 to 9 with cystic fibrosis. Sequencing was performed on blood. CDR3 DNA: TGTGCCAGCAGTGAAGCGAGGCAGGGGAATTCACCCCTCCACTTT. This codes for CASSEARQGNSPLHF.